A single sample is the source of the 24 T cell receptor beta chains below, sequenced in a study of cytomegalovirus exposure and HLA in healthy donors. PCR used 60 Vbeta primers and 13 Jbeta primers. The protocol was immunoSEQ multiplex PCR, while the TCRdb copy is restricted to in-frame clones and leaves out a portion. The repertoire has about 160,000 clones, 81% of them found once; the top ten carry 1.5% to 2%. The sequenced material came from PBMCs. The receptors stem from a woman younger than 35 in good health and CMV-seronegative.

The V gene is TRBV27, the J gene TRBJ2-1; 12 bases fit TRBD1. The V and J ends lost 5 bases and 6 bases, in that order; junction bases with no gene match: 11. The CDR3 consists of 17 residues. Germline V gene sequence: CDR1 MNHEY, CDR2 SMNVEV (reference sequence). CDR3 sequence: CASSLRHGTGGRNEQFF. The CDR3 DNA follows: TGTGCCAGCAGTCTACGCCACGGGACAGGGGGCCGCAATGAGCAGTTCTTC.

V and J are TRBV18 and TRBJ2-7; possible D gene TRBD1, 6 bases. Trimming stripped 3 bases from V and 3 bases from J, with 12 bases between. CDR1 is KGHSH and CDR2 is LQKENI in the germline V gene. The CDR3 consists of 14 residues. The CDR3 loop is CASSPGTPLYEQYF. DNA of the CDR3: TGTGCCAGCTCACCCGGGACACCCCTCTACGAGCAGTACTTC.

The CDR3 here is CASIRGSRTDTQYF. The CDR3, as DNA: TGTGCCAGCATCAGAGGGAGTAGGACAGATACGCAGTATTTT. The V gene is TRBV28, the J gene TRBJ2-3; D perhaps matches TRBD2 (5 bases). V lost 7 bases and J lost 3, with 14 bases in between. Germline values: CDR1 MDHEN, CDR2 SYDVKM. This CDR3 is built from 14 residues. The full variable domain, rest sourced from reference TRBV28 and TRBJ2-3, is DVKVTQSSRYLVKRTGEKVFLECVQDMDHENMFWYRQDPGLGLRLIYFSYDVKMKEKGDIPEGYSVSREKKERFSLILESASTNQTSMYLCASIRGSRTDTQYFGPGTRLTVL.

This chain uses TRBV28 with TRBJ2-7; no definite D call. V shed 7 bases and J shed 9 bases, with 16 bases lying between them. This CDR3 contains 12 residues. Per germline, CDR1 MDHEN and CDR2 SYDVKM. The DNA of the CDR3 is TGTGCCAGCATCGGCAGGCTATTCGGGCAGTACTTC. It codes for CASIGRLFGQYF. Combining the CDR3 with reference TRBV28 and TRBJ2-7 gives the whole variable domain DVKVTQSSRYLVKRTGEKVFLECVQDMDHENMFWYRQDPGLGLRLIYFSYDVKMKEKGDIPEGYSVSREKKERFSLILESASTNQTSMYLCASIGRLFGQYFGPGTRLTVT.

The chain links TRBV18 to TRBJ2-1; TRBD1 is a possible D gene (8 bases). The V gene's germline CDR1 is KGHSH and CDR2 LQKENI. Trimming stripped 4 bases from V and 0 bases from J, with 13 bases between. This CDR3 is 16 amino acids long. The CDR3: CASSLQGGISYNEQFF. The CDR3 region has the DNA TGTGCCAGCTCACTACAGGGGGGGATCTCCTACAATGAGCAGTTCTTC.

The V gene is TRBV27, the J gene TRBJ1-1, with a possible D match to TRBD1 (5 bases). Germline assignment: CDR1 MNHEY and CDR2 SMNVEV (reference sequence). The CDR3 has 14 residues. The V end was cut by 1 base, the J end by 0 bases, with 6 bases between. CDR3 protein: CASSLLGVNTEAFF. The CDR3, as DNA: TGTGCCAGCAGTTTATTAGGGGTGAACACTGAAGCTTTCTTT.

J is TRBJ1-6 and V is TRBV28, with D tentatively TRBD1 (5 bases). The germline CDR1 and CDR2 sequences are MDHEN and SYDVKM. The V and J ends lost 7 bases and 8 bases respectively, with 18 bases between them. The CDR3 length is 15 residues. CDR3 loop: CASNERRGRDSPLHF. The CDR3 DNA follows: TGTGCCAGCAACGAGAGGCGGGGGAGGGATTCACCCCTCCACTTT.

V gene TRBV28 combines with J gene TRBJ2-7; TRBD1 matches at 8 bases. The V gene end was trimmed by 5 bases and the J gene end by 2 bases; junction bases not matched to a gene: 8. CDR1 is MDHEN and CDR2 is SYDVKM in the germline V gene. The CDR3 spans 15 residues. The CDR3 region has the DNA TGTGCCAGCAGTCCCCCTGACAGGGGCGCCTACGAGCAGTACTTC. Translating gives CASSPPDRGAYEQYF.

The chain is built from TRBV5-4 and TRBJ1-2; unclear D gene. The V gene's germline CDR1 is SGHNT and CDR2 YYREEE (reference sequence). The CDR3 covers 14 residues. Trimming shortened V by 0 bases and J by 6 bases, and 12 bases separated the two germline ends. Written as DNA, the CDR3 is TGTGCCAGCAGCTTGGACGGGGTAGCTGATGGCTACACCTTC. This gives the protein CASSLDGVADGYTF.

The chain uses TRBV2 and TRBJ2-7, with 8 positions matching TRBD1. The CDR3 runs to 15 residues. The V and J ends lost 2 bases and 2 bases, in that order; junction bases with no gene match: 5. The germline gives CDR1 SNHLY, CDR2 FYNNEI. CDR3 in amino acids: CASSESWTGTYEQYF. CDR3 nucleotide sequence: TGTGCCAGCAGTGAATCCTGGACAGGGACCTACGAGCAGTACTTC. The complete variable domain, with remaining parts taken from reference TRBV2 and TRBJ2-7, reads EPEVTQTPSHQVTQMGQEVILRCVPISNHLYFYWYRQILGQKVEFLVSFYNNEISEKSEIFDDQFSVERPDGSNFTLKIRSTKLEDSAMYFCASSESWTGTYEQYFGPGTRLTVT.

CDR3 DNA: TGCGCCAGCAGCCAAGGACCGTGGGGGGGGGCCTACGAGCAGTACTTC. Its protein product is CASSQGPWGGAYEQYF. The rearrangement uses TRBV4-1 and TRBJ2-7; 7 bases are a match to TRBD2. Germline assignment: CDR1 MGHRA and CDR2 YSYEKL. This CDR3 region has 16 residues. Trimming at V came to 1 base and at J to 2 bases, leaving 8 bases not matched to a gene.

CDR3 coding DNA: TGTGCCAGCAGATCCAACCGGGGGACAGTGTCGTTTTTT. Translation: CASRSNRGTVSFF. The chain joins TRBV6-5 to TRBJ1-4, with 7 bases identical to TRBD1. This CDR3 spans 13 amino acids. Germline CDR1 and CDR2: MNHEY and SVGAGI. The V gene end was trimmed by 6 bases and the J gene end by 16 bases; junction bases not matched to a gene: 14.

The J gene is TRBJ2-7, the V gene TRBV6-6; 11 nucleotides line up with TRBD1. Trimming removed 0 bases from V and 5 bases from J; junction bases left unmatched: 3. The CDR3 totals 15 residues. CDR1 MNHNY and CDR2 SVGAGI come from the germline V gene (reference sequence). The DNA of the CDR3 is TGTGCCAGCAGTTACTCAGGACAGGGGGCAAACGAGCAGTACTTC. Its translation is CASSYSGQGANEQYF.

The chain combines TRBV7-9 with TRBJ1-4; a weak D match, TRBD1 (6 bases). V was shortened by 9 bases and J by 8 bases, with 22 bases between the two germline ends. Germline V gene data show CDR1 as SEHNR and CDR2 as FQNEAQ (reference sequence). This CDR3 comprises 15 residues. The CDR3 nucleotides read TGTGCCAGTTCCCCACAACAGGGTCGGAGGGAAAAACTGTTTTTT. This translates into CASSPQQGRREKLFF. The full variable domain, completed using reference TRBV7-9 and TRBJ1-4, is DTGVSQNPRHKITKRGQNVTFRCDPISEHNRLYWYRQTLGQGPEFLTYFQNEAQLEKSRLLSDRFSAERPKGSFSTLEIQRTEQGDSAMYLCASSPQQGRREKLFFGSGTQLSVL.

The genes are TRBV4-1 and TRBJ1-2, with D possibly matching TRBD1 (6 bases). Trimming left V 0 bases short and J 4 bases short, with 9 bases between. In germline, CDR1 is MGHRA, CDR2 YSYEKL. CDR3 size: 14 residues. In DNA, the CDR3 is TGCGCCAGCAGCCAAGATGGGGACACCTATGGCTACACCTTC. As protein: CASSQDGDTYGYTF.

The chain uses TRBV19 and TRBJ1-5; TRBD1 matches 8 bases. Germline CDR1 reads LNHDA; CDR2 reads SQIVND (reference sequence). The length of the CDR3 is 15 residues. V trimming: 7 bases; J trimming: 1 base; junction bases outside the gene matches: 6. The CDR3 is CASNKDRASNQPQHF. In DNA, the CDR3 is TGTGCCAGTAACAAGGACAGGGCGAGCAATCAGCCCCAGCATTTT.

The chain uses TRBV7-8 and TRBJ1-2; D is ambiguous. Trimming shortened V by 2 bases and J by 3 bases, and 7 bases separated the two germline ends. This CDR3 has 13 amino acids. CDR1 and CDR2 from the germline V gene are SGHVS and FQNEAQ. The CDR3 DNA follows: TGTGCCAGCAGCTTAAACAGCCACTATGGCTACACCTTC. Encoded protein: CASSLNSHYGYTF.

The chain joins TRBV7-9 to TRBJ1-3; D perhaps matches TRBD1 (5 bases). The CDR3 loop spans 16 amino acids. Trimming shortened V by 3 bases and J by 8 bases, and 20 bases separated the two germline ends. CDR1 is SEHNR, CDR2 FQNEAQ, per germline (reference sequence). CDR3 DNA: TGTGCCAGCAGCTTCCTGGGGGGGAGAACGGATGACACCATATATTTT. This sequence encodes CASSFLGGRTDDTIYF.

A few counts support this clone. J is TRBJ2-1 and V is TRBV7-3; D is ambiguous. Germline values: CDR1 SGHTA, CDR2 FQGTGA. The CDR3 is 12 residues long. V was trimmed by 5 bases and J by 9 bases, leaving 11 bases between them. The CDR3 loop is CASSDSSGEQFF. The CDR3 region has the DNA TGTGCCAGCAGCGACTCCTCCGGTGAGCAGTTCTTC.

This clone was seen only once. The chain employs TRBV4-2 and TRBJ2-1; TRBD2 agrees at 8 bases. Germline V gene data show CDR1 as LGHNA and CDR2 as YNFKEQ. This CDR3 has 16 amino acids. V was pared by 1 base and J by 4 bases, with 6 bases of the junction left unmatched. CDR3 nucleotide sequence: TGTGCCAGCAGCCAAGTTTTGTCTAGCGGGTACAATGAGCAGTTCTTC. Translated, it gives CASSQVLSSGYNEQFF.

This chain connects TRBV7-3 to TRBJ2-5, with D unresolved. The CDR3 totals 13 residues. The germline V gene has CDR1 SGHTA and CDR2 FQGTGA. Trimming removed 2 bases from V and 3 bases from J, with 7 bases in between. CDR3 sequence reads: CASSLAAKETQYF. In DNA form, the CDR3 reads TGTGCCAGCAGCTTAGCGGCCAAAGAGACCCAGTACTTC.

A word on this clone: The sample contains more than one DNA sequence encoding this CDR3. The chain recombines TRBV18 with TRBJ2-7; 9 nucleotides match TRBD1. CDR1 and CDR2 from the germline V gene are KGHSH and LQKENI. CDR3 size: 14 residues. Losses at the gene ends were 3 bases for V and 3 bases for J; bases not matched to a gene: 3. CDR3 sequence: CASSPRQGVYEQYF. The CDR3 DNA reads as TGTGCCAGCTCACCTCGACAGGGGGTCTACGAGCAGTACTTC.

This clone was seen a few times. The CDR3 DNA reads TGTGCCAGCTCCCGAGGACAGGGGAACACCGGGGAGCTGTTTTTT. Amino acid sequence: CASSRGQGNTGELFF. The chain joins TRBV18 to TRBJ2-2; 8 bases fit TRBD1. Trimming took 6 bases from V and 1 from J; bases not matched to a gene: 4. From germline, CDR1 is KGHSH and CDR2 LQKENI. The CDR3 is made up of 15 amino acids.

The chain carries TRBV28 and TRBJ1-5; TRBD1 is a possible D gene (5 bases). The CDR3 contains 13 residues. Trimming stripped 5 bases from V and 6 bases from J, with 11 bases between. The germline V gene encodes CDR1 MDHEN and CDR2 SYDVKM. CDR3 bases: TGTGCCAGCAGTCTCAGGGTCGGTCAGCCCCAGCATTTT. Protein product: CASSLRVGQPQHF.